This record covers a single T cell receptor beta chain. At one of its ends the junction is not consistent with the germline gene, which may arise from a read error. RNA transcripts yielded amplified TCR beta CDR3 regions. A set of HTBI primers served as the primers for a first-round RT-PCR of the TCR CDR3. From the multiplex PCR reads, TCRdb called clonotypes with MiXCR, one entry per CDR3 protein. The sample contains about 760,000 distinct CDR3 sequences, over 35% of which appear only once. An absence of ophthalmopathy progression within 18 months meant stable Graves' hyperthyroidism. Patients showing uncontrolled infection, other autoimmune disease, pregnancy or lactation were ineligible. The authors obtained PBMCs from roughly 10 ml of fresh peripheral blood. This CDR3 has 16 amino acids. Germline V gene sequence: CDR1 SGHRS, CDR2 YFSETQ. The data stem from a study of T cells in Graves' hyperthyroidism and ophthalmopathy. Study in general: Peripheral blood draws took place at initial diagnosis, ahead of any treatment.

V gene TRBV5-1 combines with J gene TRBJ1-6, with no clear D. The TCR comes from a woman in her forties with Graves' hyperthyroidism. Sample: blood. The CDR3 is CASSAPDGTYNPPLHF. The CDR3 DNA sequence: TGCGCCAGCAGCGCCCCGGACGGAACATATAATCCACCCCTCCACTTT. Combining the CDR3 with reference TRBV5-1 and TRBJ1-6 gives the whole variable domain KAGVTQTPRYLIKTRGQQVTLSCSPISGHRSVSWYQQTPGQGLQFLFEYFSETQRNKGNFPGRFSGRQFSNSRSEMNVSTLELGDSALYLCASSAPDGTYNPPLHFGNGTRLTVT.